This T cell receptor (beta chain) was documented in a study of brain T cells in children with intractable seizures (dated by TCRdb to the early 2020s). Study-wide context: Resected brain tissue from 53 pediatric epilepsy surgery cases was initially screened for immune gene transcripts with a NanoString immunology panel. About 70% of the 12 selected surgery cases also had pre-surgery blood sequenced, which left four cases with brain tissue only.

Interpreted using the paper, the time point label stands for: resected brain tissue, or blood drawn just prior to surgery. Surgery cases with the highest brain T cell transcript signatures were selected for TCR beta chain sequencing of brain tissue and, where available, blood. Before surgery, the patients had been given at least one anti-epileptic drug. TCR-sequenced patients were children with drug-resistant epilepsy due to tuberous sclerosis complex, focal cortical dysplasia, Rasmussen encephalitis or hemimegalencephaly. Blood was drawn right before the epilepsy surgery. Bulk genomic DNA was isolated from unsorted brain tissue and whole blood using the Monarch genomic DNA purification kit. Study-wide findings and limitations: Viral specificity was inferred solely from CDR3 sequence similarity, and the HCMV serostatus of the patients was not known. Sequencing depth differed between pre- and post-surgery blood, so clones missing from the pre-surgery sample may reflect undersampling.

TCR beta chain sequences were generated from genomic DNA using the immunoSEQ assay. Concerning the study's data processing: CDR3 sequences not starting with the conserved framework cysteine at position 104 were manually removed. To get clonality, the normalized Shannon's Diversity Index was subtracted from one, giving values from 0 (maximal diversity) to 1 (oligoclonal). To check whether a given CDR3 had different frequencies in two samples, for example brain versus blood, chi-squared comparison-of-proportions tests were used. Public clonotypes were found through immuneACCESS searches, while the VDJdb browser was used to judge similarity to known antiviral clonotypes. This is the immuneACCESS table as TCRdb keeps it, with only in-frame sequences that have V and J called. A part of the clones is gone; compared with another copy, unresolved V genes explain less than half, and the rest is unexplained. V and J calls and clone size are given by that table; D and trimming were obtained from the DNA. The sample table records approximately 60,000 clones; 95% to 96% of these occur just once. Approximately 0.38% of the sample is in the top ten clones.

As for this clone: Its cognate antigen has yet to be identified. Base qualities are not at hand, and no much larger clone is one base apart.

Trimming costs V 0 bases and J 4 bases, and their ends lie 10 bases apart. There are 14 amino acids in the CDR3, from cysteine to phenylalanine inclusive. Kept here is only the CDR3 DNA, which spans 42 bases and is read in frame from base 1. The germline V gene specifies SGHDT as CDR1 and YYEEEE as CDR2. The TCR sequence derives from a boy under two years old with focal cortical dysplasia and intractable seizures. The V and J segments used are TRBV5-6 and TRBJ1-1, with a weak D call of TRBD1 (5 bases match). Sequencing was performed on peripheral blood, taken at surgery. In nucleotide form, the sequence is TGTGCCAGCAGCTTGGAAGGGGCGCGCACTGAAGCTTTCTTT. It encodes CASSLEGARTEAFF.